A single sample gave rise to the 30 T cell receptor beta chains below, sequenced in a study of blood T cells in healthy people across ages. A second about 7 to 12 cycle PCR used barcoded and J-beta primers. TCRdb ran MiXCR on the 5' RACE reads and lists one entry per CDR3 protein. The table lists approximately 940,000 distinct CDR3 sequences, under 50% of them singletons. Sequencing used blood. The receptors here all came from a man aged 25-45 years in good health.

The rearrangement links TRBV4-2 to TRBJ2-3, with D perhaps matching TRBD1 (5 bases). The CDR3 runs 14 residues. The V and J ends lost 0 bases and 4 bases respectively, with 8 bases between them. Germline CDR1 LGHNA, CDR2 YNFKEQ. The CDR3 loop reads CASSQEGVADTQYF. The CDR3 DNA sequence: TGTGCCAGCAGCCAAGAAGGGGTGGCAGATACGCAGTATTTT.

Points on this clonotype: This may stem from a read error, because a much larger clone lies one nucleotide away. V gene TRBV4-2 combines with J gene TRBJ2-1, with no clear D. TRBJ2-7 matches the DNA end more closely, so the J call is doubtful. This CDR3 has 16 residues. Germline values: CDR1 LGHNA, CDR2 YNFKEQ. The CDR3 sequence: CASSQDPRGSYNEQYF. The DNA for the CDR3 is TGTGCCAGCAGCCAAGATCCGCGTGGCTCCTACAATGAGCAGTACTTC.

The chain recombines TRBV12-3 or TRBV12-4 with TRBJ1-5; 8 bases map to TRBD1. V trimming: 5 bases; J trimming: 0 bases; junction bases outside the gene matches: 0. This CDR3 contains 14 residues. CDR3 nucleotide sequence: TGTGCCAGCAGTACAGGGGGTAGCAATCAGCCCCAGCATTTT. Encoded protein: CASSTGGSNQPQHF.

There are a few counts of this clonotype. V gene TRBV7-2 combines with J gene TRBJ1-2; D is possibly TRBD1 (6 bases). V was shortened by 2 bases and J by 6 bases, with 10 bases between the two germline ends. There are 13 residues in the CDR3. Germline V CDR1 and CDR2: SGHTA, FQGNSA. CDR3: CASSLQGGDGYTF. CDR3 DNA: TGTGCCAGCAGCTTACAAGGGGGAGATGGCTACACCTTC. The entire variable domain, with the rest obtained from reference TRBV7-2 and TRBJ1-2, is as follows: GAGVSQSPSNKVTEKGKDVELRCDPISGHTALYWYRQSLGQGLEFLIYFQGNSAPDKSGLPSDRFSAERTGGSVSTLTIQRTQQEDSAVYLCASSLQGGDGYTFGSGTRLTVV.

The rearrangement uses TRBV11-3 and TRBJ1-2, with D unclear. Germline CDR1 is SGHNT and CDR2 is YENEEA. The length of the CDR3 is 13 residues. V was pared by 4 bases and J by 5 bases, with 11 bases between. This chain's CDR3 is CASSSSPGYGYTF. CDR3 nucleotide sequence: TGTGCCAGCAGCTCATCCCCGGGGTATGGCTACACCTTC.

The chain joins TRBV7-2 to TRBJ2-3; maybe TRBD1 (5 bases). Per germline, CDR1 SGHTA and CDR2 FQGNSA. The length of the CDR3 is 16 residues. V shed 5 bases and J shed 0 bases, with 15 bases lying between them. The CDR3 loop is CASSQGGQISTDTQYF. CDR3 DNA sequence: TGTGCCAGCAGCCAGGGTGGGCAGATAAGCACAGATACGCAGTATTTT.

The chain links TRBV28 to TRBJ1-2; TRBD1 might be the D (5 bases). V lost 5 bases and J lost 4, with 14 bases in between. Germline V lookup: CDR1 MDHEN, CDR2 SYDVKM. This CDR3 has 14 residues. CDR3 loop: CASSTPGLSYGYTF. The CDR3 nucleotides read TGTGCCAGCAGTACGCCGGGGCTAAGCTATGGCTACACCTTC.

As DNA, the CDR3 is TGTGCCGCGCCTGGGTTCTACGAGCAGTACTTC. Protein: CAAPGFYEQYF. V is TRBV27 and J is TRBJ2-7; D unclear. The germline CDR1 and CDR2 sequences are MNHEY and SMNVEV (reference sequence). V was pared by 11 bases and J by 3 bases, with 11 bases between. This CDR3 region has 11 residues.

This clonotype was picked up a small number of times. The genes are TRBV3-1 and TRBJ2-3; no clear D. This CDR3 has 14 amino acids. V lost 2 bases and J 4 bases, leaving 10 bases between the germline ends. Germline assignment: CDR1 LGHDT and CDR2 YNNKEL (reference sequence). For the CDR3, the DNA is TGTGCCAGCAGCCAACAGGTTGCGGCAGATACGCAGTATTTT. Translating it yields CASSQQVAADTQYF.

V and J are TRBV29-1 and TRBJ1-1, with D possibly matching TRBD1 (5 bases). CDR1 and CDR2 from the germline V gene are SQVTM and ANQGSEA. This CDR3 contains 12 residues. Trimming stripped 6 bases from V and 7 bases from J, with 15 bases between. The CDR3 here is CSVPDGGLEAFF. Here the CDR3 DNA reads TGCAGCGTCCCGGACGGGGGTCTTGAAGCTTTCTTT.

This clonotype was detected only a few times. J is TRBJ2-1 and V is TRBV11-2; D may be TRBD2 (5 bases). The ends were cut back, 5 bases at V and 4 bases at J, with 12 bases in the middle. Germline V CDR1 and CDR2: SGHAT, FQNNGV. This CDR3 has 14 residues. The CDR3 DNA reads TGTGCCAGCAGCCGCCCTAGCCCATACAATGAGCAGTTCTTC. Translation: CASSRPSPYNEQFF. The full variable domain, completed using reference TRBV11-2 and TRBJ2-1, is EAGVAQSPRYKIIEKRQSVAFWCNPISGHATLYWYQQILGQGPKLLIQFQNNGVVDDSQLPKDRFSAERLKGVDSTLKIQPAKLEDSAVYLCASSRPSPYNEQFFGPGTRLTVL.

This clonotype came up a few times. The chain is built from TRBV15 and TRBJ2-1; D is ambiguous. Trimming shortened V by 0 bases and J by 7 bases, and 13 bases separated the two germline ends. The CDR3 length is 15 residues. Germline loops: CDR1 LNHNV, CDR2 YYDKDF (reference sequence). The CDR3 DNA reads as TGTGCCACCAGCAGAGATCCTTGGCAGACGAATGAGCAGTTCTTC. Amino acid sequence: CATSRDPWQTNEQFF.

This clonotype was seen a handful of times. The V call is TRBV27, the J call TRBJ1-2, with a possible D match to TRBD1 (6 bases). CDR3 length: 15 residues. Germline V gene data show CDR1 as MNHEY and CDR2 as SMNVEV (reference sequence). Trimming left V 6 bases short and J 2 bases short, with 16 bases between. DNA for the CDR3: TGTGCCAGCAGCTCAACCGGGACACAAAACTATGGCTACACCTTC. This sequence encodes CASSSTGTQNYGYTF.

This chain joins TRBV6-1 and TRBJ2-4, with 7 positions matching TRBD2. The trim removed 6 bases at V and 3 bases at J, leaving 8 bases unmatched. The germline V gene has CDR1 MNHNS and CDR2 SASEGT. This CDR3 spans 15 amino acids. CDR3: CASRGAGVGKNIQYF. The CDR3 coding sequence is TGTGCCAGCAGGGGTGCGGGGGTTGGCAAAAACATTCAGTACTTC.

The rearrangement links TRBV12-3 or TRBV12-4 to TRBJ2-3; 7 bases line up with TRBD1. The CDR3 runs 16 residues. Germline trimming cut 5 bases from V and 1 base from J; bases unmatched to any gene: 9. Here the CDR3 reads CASSPSQGKRTDTQYF. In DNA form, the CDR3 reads TGTGCCAGCAGTCCTTCACAGGGGAAGCGCACAGATACGCAGTATTTT.

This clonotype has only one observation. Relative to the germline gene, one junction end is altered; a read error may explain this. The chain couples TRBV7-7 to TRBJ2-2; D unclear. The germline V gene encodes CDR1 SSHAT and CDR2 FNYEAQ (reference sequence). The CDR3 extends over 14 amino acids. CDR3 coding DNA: TGTGCTAGCAGCCCTGATCTGGACACCGGGGAGCTGTTTTTT. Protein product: CASSPDLDTGELFF.

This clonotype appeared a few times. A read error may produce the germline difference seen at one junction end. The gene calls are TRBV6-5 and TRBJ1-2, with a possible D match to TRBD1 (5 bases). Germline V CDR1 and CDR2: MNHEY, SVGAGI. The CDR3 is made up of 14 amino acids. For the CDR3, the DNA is TGTGCCAGCAGTGACTCGGGGGGATTCTATGGCTACACCTTC. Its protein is CASSDSGGFYGYTF.

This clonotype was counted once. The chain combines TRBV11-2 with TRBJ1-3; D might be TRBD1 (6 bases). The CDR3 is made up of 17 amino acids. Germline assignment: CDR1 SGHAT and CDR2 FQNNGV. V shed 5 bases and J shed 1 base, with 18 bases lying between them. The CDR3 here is CASSLLPQGRSGNTIYF. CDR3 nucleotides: TGTGCCAGCAGCCTCTTGCCCCAGGGGCGATCTGGAAACACCATATATTTT.

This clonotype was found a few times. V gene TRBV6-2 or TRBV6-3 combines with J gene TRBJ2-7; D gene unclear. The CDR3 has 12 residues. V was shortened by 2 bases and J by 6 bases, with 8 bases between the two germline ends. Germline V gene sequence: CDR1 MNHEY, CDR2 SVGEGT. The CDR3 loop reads CASSYMGGEQYF. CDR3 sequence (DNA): TGTGCCAGCAGTTACATGGGTGGCGAGCAGTACTTC.

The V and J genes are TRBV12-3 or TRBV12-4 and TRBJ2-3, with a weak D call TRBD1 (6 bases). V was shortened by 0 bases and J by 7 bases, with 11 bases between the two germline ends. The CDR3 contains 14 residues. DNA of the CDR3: TGTGCCAGCAGTTTAGCTTGGGGGCCGAATACGCAGTATTTT. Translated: CASSLAWGPNTQYF.

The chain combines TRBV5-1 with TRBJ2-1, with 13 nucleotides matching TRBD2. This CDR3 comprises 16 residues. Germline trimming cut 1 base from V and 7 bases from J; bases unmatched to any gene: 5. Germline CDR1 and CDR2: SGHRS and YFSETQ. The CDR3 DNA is TGCGCCAGCAGCTTGACTACTAGCGGGGGGGGTAATGAGCAGTTCTTC. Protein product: CASSLTTSGGGNEQFF.

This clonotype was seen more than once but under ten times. The DNA of the CDR3 is TGTGCCAGCAGTCGGACTGTCGGCGAGCAGTACTTC. This encodes CASSRTVGEQYF. The V and J genes are TRBV6-2 or TRBV6-3 and TRBJ2-7; possibly TRBD2 for D (5 bases). This CDR3 is 12 amino acids long. The germline gives CDR1 MNHEY, CDR2 SVGEGT. The V end lost 5 bases, the J end lost 6 bases, and 11 bases lay between the germline ends.

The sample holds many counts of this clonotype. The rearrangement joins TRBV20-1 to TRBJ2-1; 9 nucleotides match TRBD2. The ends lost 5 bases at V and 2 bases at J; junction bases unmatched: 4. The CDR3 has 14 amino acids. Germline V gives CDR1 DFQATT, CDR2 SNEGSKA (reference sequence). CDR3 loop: CSAPRGGPYNEQFF. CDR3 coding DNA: TGCAGTGCTCCGCGGGGGGGCCCCTACAATGAGCAGTTCTTC.

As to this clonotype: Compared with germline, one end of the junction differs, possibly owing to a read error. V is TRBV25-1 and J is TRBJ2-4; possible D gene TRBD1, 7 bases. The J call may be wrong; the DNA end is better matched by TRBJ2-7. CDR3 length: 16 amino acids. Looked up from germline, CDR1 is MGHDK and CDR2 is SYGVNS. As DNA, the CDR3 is TGTGTCAGCAGTGACATCTCGGGGGACAGATCCTACGAGCAGTACTTC. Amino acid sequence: CVSSDISGDRSYEQYF.

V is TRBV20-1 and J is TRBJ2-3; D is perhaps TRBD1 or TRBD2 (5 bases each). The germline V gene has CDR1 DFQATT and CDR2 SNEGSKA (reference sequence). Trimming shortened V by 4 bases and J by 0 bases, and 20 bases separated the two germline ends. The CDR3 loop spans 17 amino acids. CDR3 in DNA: TGCAGTGCTATGGACCGGGACCCCTACTCTAGCACAGATACGCAGTATTTT. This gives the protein CSAMDRDPYSSTDTQYF.

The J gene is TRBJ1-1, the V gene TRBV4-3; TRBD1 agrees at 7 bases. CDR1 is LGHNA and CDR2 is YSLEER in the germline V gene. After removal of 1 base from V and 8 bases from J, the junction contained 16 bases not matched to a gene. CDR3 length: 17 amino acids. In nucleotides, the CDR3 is TGCGCCAGCAGCCAAGGAGCGTGGGGGGACAGCTCCTACGAAGCTTTCTTT. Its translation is CASSQGAWGDSSYEAFF.

As DNA, the CDR3 is TGCAGTGCTAGATTCGTTGAGCAGTTCTTC. Translating it yields CSARFVEQFF. The chain has TRBV20-1 and TRBJ2-1; D is unclear. Germline V gene data show CDR1 as DFQATT and CDR2 as SNEGSKA (reference sequence). The CDR3 sequence is 10 residues long. V dropped 2 bases and J dropped 9 bases, with 5 bases sitting between them.

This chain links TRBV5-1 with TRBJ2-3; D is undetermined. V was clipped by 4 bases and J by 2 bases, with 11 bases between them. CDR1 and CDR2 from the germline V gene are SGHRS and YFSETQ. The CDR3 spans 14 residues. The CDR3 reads CASSAPLITDTQYF. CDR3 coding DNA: TGCGCCAGCAGCGCGCCCCTCATCACAGATACGCAGTATTTT.

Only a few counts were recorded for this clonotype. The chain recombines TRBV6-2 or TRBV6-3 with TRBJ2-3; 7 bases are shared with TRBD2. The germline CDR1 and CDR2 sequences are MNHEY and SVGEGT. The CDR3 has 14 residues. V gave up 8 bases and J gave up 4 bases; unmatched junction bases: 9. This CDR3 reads CASREALNADTQYF. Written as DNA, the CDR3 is TGTGCCAGCCGGGAGGCCCTAAATGCAGATACGCAGTATTTT.

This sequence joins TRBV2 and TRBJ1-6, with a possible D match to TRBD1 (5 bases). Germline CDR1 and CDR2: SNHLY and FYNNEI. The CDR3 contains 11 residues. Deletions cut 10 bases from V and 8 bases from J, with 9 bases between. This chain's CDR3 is CATGQDSPLHF. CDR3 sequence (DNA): TGTGCCACAGGGCAAGATTCACCCCTCCACTTT.